This TCR beta chain derives from a study of regulatory T cells in long-lasting Graves disease. The study's findings and limits: Whereas new patients shared roughly 910 public clonotypes, persistent patients shared more, at a few thousand. There were preferences for TRBV28, TRBJ1-2 and TRBJ2-5 in persistent disease.

In its sample, this clonotype was seen many times. Its specificity is not known. Building the TCR beta libraries relied on iRepertoire HTBI primers, and CDR3 regions underwent Arm-PCR. In the original analysis: Samples collectively showed fewer than 80 TRBV and 14 TRBJ segments. From the multiplex PCR reads, TCRdb called clonotypes with MiXCR, one entry per CDR3 protein. The V and J calls follow TCRdb's processing rather than the paper's. The sample lists 580,000 or so distinct CDR3 sequences, about 16% occurring once. The time point denotes: newly diagnosed GD, antithyroid drugs for less than 3 months. From PBMCs, RNA was extracted and then used to make the TCR library. This CDR3 region has 13 residues. V lost 3 bases to trimming and J lost 5 bases, with 11 bases between them. These records were also assigned to another study, of T cells in Graves' hyperthyroidism and ophthalmopathy. That paper notes: The HTBI set primed first-round TCR CDR3 RT-PCR.

The sequence came from a man between 18 and 29 years old with Graves disease. Source: peripheral blood mononuclear cells (PBMCs), taken at new diagnosis, from a patient treated with antithyroid drugs. This chain connects TRBV12-3 or TRBV12-4 to TRBJ2-7; a weak D match, TRBD1 (6 bases). The CDR3 sequence is CASSFPNRDEQYF. The CDR3 bases are TGTGCCAGCAGTTTTCCCAACAGGGACGAGCAGTACTTC.